Below, 27 T cell receptor beta chains from the same sample are listed, as sequenced in a study of PD-1 blockade in classical Hodgkin lymphoma. Time point described: newly diagnosed, previously untreated cHL patient sample. Data came from immunoSEQ multiplex PCR; TCRdb stores just in-frame clones and leaves some out. The table records around 17,000 clones, 75% to 95% of them present only once. The sequencing sample was made of peripheral blood mononuclear cells (PBMCs). These receptors all stem from a human donor with classical Hodgkin lymphoma.

The chain combines TRBV7-9 with TRBJ2-6; 8 bases line up with TRBD1. Germline-derived CDR1 and CDR2 are SEHNR and FQNEAQ (reference sequence). The J segment lost 0 bases and the V segment lost 11 bases, leaving 6 bases of the junction unmatched. CDR3 size: 15 residues. The CDR3 sequence: CAGGQVSSGANVLTF. The CDR3 DNA is TGTGCCGGGGGACAGGTGAGCTCTGGGGCCAACGTCCTGACTTTC.

The chain combines TRBV7-6 with TRBJ2-6; 8 bases match TRBD1. This CDR3 has 18 residues. Germline CDR1 and CDR2: SGHVS and FNYEAQ. V gave up 5 bases and J gave up 0 bases; unmatched junction bases: 9. The CDR3: CASSGRGQAPSGANVLTF. In DNA, the CDR3 is TGTGCCAGCAGCGGACGGGGACAGGCGCCCTCTGGGGCCAACGTCCTGACTTTC.

The chain carries TRBV7-2 and TRBJ2-1, with D tentatively TRBD2 (5 bases). Germline V lookup: CDR1 SGHTA, CDR2 FQGNSA. The CDR3 extends over 13 amino acids. The V end lost 7 bases, the J end lost 5 bases, and 12 bases lay between the germline ends. As DNA, the CDR3 is TGTGCCAGCACCGAGCGGAGAAACAATGAGCAGTTCTTC. The encoded protein is CASTERRNNEQFF. Drawing the rest from reference TRBV7-2 and TRBJ2-1, the complete variable domain is GAGVSQSPSNKVTEKGKDVELRCDPISGHTALYWYRQSLGQGLEFLIYFQGNSAPDKSGLPSDRFSAERTGGSVSTLTIQRTQQEDSAVYLCASTERRNNEQFFGPGTRLTVL.

V usage is TRBV10-3 and J usage is TRBJ2-7, with 9 bases aligning to TRBD2. This CDR3 comprises 14 residues. The trim removed 3 bases at V and 4 bases at J, leaving 4 bases unmatched. CDR1 is ENHRY, CDR2 SYGVKD, per germline. The CDR3 region has the DNA TGTGCCATCAGTGAATTTAGCGGGAGTTACGAGCAGTACTTC. As protein: CAISEFSGSYEQYF.

DNA for the CDR3: TGTGCCAGCAGTTTGTCGGGGCGGGGCACCGGGGAGCTGTTTTTT. Translated, it gives CASSLSGRGTGELFF. The chain links TRBV28 to TRBJ2-2; tentative D call: TRBD2 (6 bases). V lost 3 bases, J lost 4 bases, and 12 bases lay in between. The CDR3 has 15 residues. The germline V gene encodes CDR1 MDHEN and CDR2 SYDVKM.

This clone has only a few counts. The chain combines TRBV5-4 with TRBJ1-2; weak D call: TRBD1 (6 bases). Trimming removed 4 bases from V and 7 bases from J, with 11 bases in between. Germline V lookup: CDR1 SGHNT, CDR2 YYREEE (reference sequence). This CDR3 spans 12 amino acids. CDR3 nucleotide sequence: TGTGCCAGCAGCCAGCCAGGGGTTGGCTACACCTTC. Encoded protein: CASSQPGVGYTF.

This chain uses TRBV5-1 with TRBJ2-1, with 7 bases aligning to TRBD2. The V gene end was trimmed by 4 bases and the J gene end by 9 bases; junction bases not matched to a gene: 13. This CDR3 is 15 amino acids long. Germline-derived CDR1 and CDR2 are SGHRS and YFSETQ. Here the CDR3 DNA reads TGCGCCAGCAGCCCCGCCGGGCGGGAGATGGGTGAGCAGTTCTTC. Protein product: CASSPAGREMGEQFF.

The chain links TRBV25-1 to TRBJ1-4, with 8 nucleotides matching TRBD1. The V gene end was trimmed by 6 bases and the J gene end by 6 bases; junction bases not matched to a gene: 6. This CDR3 is 14 amino acids long. CDR1 and CDR2 (germline): MGHDK, SYGVNS. CDR3 sequence: CASSHSRGHEKLFF. CDR3 DNA sequence: TGTGCCAGCAGCCACTCCAGGGGGCATGAAAAACTGTTTTTT.

A few counts support this clone. V and J are TRBV5-1 and TRBJ2-2; no reliable D call. V was trimmed by 2 bases and J by 4 bases, leaving 6 bases between them. Germline V gene sequence: CDR1 SGHRS, CDR2 YFSETQ. CDR3 size: 13 residues. The CDR3 protein is CASSLRRTGELFF. The DNA for the CDR3 is TGCGCCAGCAGCTTAAGGCGCACCGGGGAGCTGTTTTTT.

The rearrangement uses TRBV4-1 and TRBJ2-2; D not resolved. The CDR3 has 14 residues. The germline V gene has CDR1 MGHRA and CDR2 YSYEKL. With 5 bases removed from V and 6 bases from J, the gap between germline ends came to 13 bases. The CDR3: CASSGRIGAGELFF. In nucleotides, the CDR3 is TGCGCCAGCAGCGGGCGGATCGGCGCCGGGGAGCTGTTTTTT.

The chain has TRBV9 and TRBJ2-1, with D tentatively TRBD2 (6 bases). From germline, CDR1 is SGDLS and CDR2 YYNGEE. The length of the CDR3 is 14 residues. V gave up 4 bases and J gave up 4 bases, with 12 bases separating them. CDR3 sequence: CASSPGVGYNEQFF. CDR3 DNA sequence: TGTGCCAGCAGCCCGGGAGTGGGATACAATGAGCAGTTCTTC.

The J gene is TRBJ1-5, the V gene TRBV12-5; D remains ambiguous. The CDR3 totals 14 residues. The V and J ends lost 8 bases and 7 bases respectively, with 18 bases between them. Germline V CDR1 and CDR2: LGHNT, FRNRAP. CDR3 nucleotides: TGTGCTAGTACCCGAGGTAGGGCCCGACAGCCCCAGCATTTT. It translates to CASTRGRARQPQHF. Combining the CDR3 with reference TRBV12-5 and TRBJ1-5 gives the whole variable domain DARVTQTPRHKVTEMGQEVTMRCQPILGHNTVFWYRQTMMQGLELLAYFRNRAPLDDSGMPKDRFSAEMPDATLATLKIQPSEPRDSAVYFCASTRGRARQPQHFGDGTRLSIL.

This clone is deemed medium-sized. The rearrangement links TRBV11-3 to TRBJ2-7, with D tentatively TRBD2 (5 bases). CDR1 SGHNT and CDR2 YENEEA come from the germline V gene. Trimming pared 5 bases from V and 0 bases from J, leaving 14 bases between. The CDR3 length is 15 residues. The CDR3 bases are TGTGCCAGCAGCGCCAGGACTGGTGACTCCTACGAGCAGTACTTC. Residues: CASSARTGDSYEQYF.

The chain joins TRBV2 to TRBJ1-6; 7 bases align to TRBD1. V was pared by 7 bases and J by 9 bases, with 9 bases of the junction left unmatched. Germline V gene sequence: CDR1 SNHLY, CDR2 FYNNEI. This CDR3 has 14 amino acids. The CDR3 reads CASKTRQGVSPLHF. CDR3 DNA sequence: TGTGCCAGCAAAACGAGGCAGGGGGTTTCACCCCTCCACTTT.

The chain links TRBV25-1 to TRBJ2-1, with D perhaps TRBD1 (6 bases). V gave up 4 bases and J gave up 3 bases, with 22 bases separating them. The germline V gene encodes CDR1 MGHDK and CDR2 SYGVNS. The CDR3 sequence is 18 residues long. CDR3 in DNA: TGTGCCAGCAGTGGGGACACTATCCTAACCGGGATCTACAATGAGCAGTTCTTC. Translated: CASSGDTILTGIYNEQFF.

The V call is TRBV7-3, the J call TRBJ2-1; no firm D call. V was trimmed by 2 bases and J by 5 bases, leaving 10 bases between them. Per the germline V gene, CDR1 is SGHTA and CDR2 is FQGTGA. The CDR3 has 14 residues. CDR3 bases: TGTGCCAGCAGCTTAGACCCTATGGACAATGAGCAGTTCTTC. Residues: CASSLDPMDNEQFF. Using reference TRBV7-3 and TRBJ2-1 for the parts outside the CDR3, the full variable domain is GAGVSQTPSNKVTEKGKYVELRCDPISGHTALYWYRQSLGQGPEFLIYFQGTGAADDSGLPNDRFFAVRPEGSVSTLKIQRTERGDSAVYLCASSLDPMDNEQFFGPGTRLTVL.

The chain couples TRBV29-1 to TRBJ1-1; TRBD1 is a possible D gene (5 bases). The germline CDR1 and CDR2 sequences are SQVTM and ANQGSEA. CDR3 length: 13 residues. Deletions cut 4 bases from V and 3 bases from J, with 12 bases between. CDR3 in amino acids: CSVARDGHTEAFF. DNA of the CDR3: TGCAGCGTTGCCCGGGACGGCCACACTGAAGCTTTCTTT.

V usage is TRBV5-6 and J usage is TRBJ2-2, with TRBD2 matching over 8 bases. CDR1 is SGHDT, CDR2 YYEEEE, per germline. CDR3 length: 16 residues. The trim removed 4 bases at V and 4 bases at J, leaving 9 bases unmatched. The CDR3 DNA is TGTGCCAGCAGCGCCCTTGCGGGAGGTGGCACCGGGGAGCTGTTTTTT. This translates into CASSALAGGGTGELFF.

In DNA, the CDR3 is TGTGCCAGCAGGGGAGTGATGAACACTGAAGCTTTCTTT. This gives the protein CASRGVMNTEAFF. The chain combines TRBV6-1 with TRBJ1-1; D gene ambiguous. The CDR3 is made up of 13 amino acids. Per the germline V gene, CDR1 is MNHNS and CDR2 is SASEGT. V was trimmed by 6 bases and J by 0 bases, leaving 8 bases between them.

The V call is TRBV10-3, the J call TRBJ2-3; 13 bases agree with TRBD2. The CDR3 contains 16 residues. Germline values: CDR1 ENHRY, CDR2 SYGVKD. The V gene end was trimmed by 5 bases and the J gene end by 5 bases; junction bases not matched to a gene: 7. This CDR3 is CAISTLAGGVRDTQYF. Written as DNA, the CDR3 is TGTGCCATCAGTACACTAGCGGGAGGGGTACGAGATACGCAGTATTTT.

The table lists this clone with a count of one. The genes are TRBV4-1 and TRBJ1-4; D call uncertain. The CDR3 spans 16 residues. With 1 base removed from V and 6 bases from J, the gap between germline ends came to 15 bases. Germline V lookup: CDR1 MGHRA, CDR2 YSYEKL. The chain's CDR3 is CASSQVVRGLDEKLFF. The CDR3 DNA reads as TGCGCCAGCAGCCAAGTCGTAAGAGGGCTCGATGAAAAACTGTTTTTT.

This chain links TRBV14 with TRBJ1-3, with D perhaps TRBD1 (5 bases). The CDR3 has 16 residues. Germline V CDR1 and CDR2: SGHDN, FVKESK. V lost 3 bases and J 3 bases, leaving 15 bases between the germline ends. CDR3 nucleotides: TGTGCCAGCAGCCATGGAAGGGGCGGAATTGGAAACACCATATATTTT. Amino acid sequence: CASSHGRGGIGNTIYF.

The chain has TRBV14 and TRBJ2-1; no clear D. V was trimmed by 4 bases and J by 11 bases, leaving 12 bases between them. This CDR3 has 12 amino acids. Germline V gene sequence: CDR1 SGHDN, CDR2 FVKESK. Here the CDR3 reads CASSPSRQKQFF. The CDR3 DNA is TGTGCCAGCAGCCCTAGTCGGCAGAAGCAGTTCTTC.

J is TRBJ2-3 and V is TRBV7-9, with 7 bases lining up with TRBD1. This CDR3 contains 12 residues. Per germline, CDR1 SEHNR and CDR2 FQNEAQ (reference sequence). With V trimmed by 3 bases and J by 12 bases, 6 bases remained unmatched. CDR3 amino acids: CASSFPGDSQYF. For the CDR3, the DNA is TGTGCCAGCAGCTTCCCCGGGGACAGCCAGTATTTT. The variable domain in full, with the rest retrieved from reference TRBV7-9 and TRBJ2-3, is DTGVSQNPRHKITKRGQNVTFRCDPISEHNRLYWYRQTLGQGPEFLTYFQNEAQLEKSRLLSDRFSAERPKGSFSTLEIQRTEQGDSAMYLCASSFPGDSQYFGPGTRLTVL.

The chain joins TRBV30 to TRBJ2-3; no reliable D call. The V gene lost 4 bases and the J gene lost 5 bases, with 13 bases spanning the gap. The germline V gene has CDR1 GTSNPN and CDR2 SVGIG (reference sequence). The CDR3 is 13 amino acids. The CDR3 bases are TGTGCCTGGATCATGAAGGGATTAGATACGCAGTATTTT. This gives the protein CAWIMKGLDTQYF.

In this sample, this clone turned up once. The chain recombines TRBV25-1 with TRBJ1-3; the D gene is possibly TRBD1 (5 bases). V lost 1 base, J lost 0 bases, and 10 bases lay in between. The CDR3 extends over 16 amino acids. CDR1 is MGHDK and CDR2 is SYGVNS in the germline V gene. The CDR3 loop is CASSELQVNSGNTIYF. The CDR3 coding sequence is TGTGCCAGCAGTGAATTACAGGTTAACTCTGGAAACACCATATATTTT.

The rearrangement joins TRBV19 to TRBJ2-3; 9 bases match TRBD2. J was trimmed by 7 bases and V by 5 bases; bases with no gene match: 7. The CDR3 extends over 14 amino acids. CDR1 LNHDA and CDR2 SQIVND come from the germline V gene (reference sequence). The CDR3 bases are TGTGCCAGTAGTCTTCTCGGACTAGCGAATACGCAGTATTTT. Amino acid sequence: CASSLLGLANTQYF. The entire variable domain, with the rest obtained from reference TRBV19 and TRBJ2-3, is as follows: DGGITQSPKYLFRKEGQNVTLSCEQNLNHDAMYWYRQDPGQGLRLIYYSQIVNDFQKGDIAEGYSVSREKKESFPLTVTSAQKNPTAFYLCASSLLGLANTQYFGPGTRLTVL.